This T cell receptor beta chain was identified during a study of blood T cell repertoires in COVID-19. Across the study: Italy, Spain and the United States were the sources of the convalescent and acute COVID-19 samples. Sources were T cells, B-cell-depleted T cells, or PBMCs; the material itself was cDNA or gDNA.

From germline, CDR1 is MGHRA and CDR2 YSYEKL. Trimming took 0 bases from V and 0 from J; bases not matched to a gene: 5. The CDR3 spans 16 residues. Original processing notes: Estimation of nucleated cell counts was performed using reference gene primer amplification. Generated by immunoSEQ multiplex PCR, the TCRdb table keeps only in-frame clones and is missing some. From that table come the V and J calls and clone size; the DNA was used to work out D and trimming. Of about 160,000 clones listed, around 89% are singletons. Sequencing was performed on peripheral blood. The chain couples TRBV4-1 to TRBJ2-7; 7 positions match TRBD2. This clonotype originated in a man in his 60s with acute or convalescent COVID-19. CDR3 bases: TGCGCCAGCAGCCAAGAACCAGCGGGGAACTCCTACGAGCAGTACTTC. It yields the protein CASSQEPAGNSYEQYF.